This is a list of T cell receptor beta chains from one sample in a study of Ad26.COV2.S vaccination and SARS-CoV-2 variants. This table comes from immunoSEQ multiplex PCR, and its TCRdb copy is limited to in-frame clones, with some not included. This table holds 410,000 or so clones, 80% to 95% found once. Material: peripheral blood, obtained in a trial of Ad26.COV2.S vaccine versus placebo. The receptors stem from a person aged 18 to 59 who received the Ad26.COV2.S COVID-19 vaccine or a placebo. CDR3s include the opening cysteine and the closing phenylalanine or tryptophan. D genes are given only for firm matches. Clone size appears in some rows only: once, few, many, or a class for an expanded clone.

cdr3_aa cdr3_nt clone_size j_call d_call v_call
CASSRDPGGTGELFF TGTGCCAGCAGCCGGGACCCAGGCGGCACCGGGGAGCTGTTTTTT - TRBJ2-2 - TRBV7-7
CASSRDRGLETQYF TGTGCCAGCAGCAGGGACAGGGGGCTGGAGACCCAGTACTTC - TRBJ2-5 TRBD1 TRBV7-2
CATSDSGRKQYF TGTGCCACCAGTGATTCGGGACGCAAGCAGTACTTC - TRBJ2-7 - TRBV24-1
CASSLAGNTEAFF TGTGCCAGCAGCTTGGCCGGGAACACTGAAGCTTTCTTT once TRBJ1-1 - TRBV5-6
CASSVHVAKGVREEQYF TGTGCCAGCAGTGTTCATGTGGCCAAGGGGGTTCGAGAAGAGCAGTACTTC - TRBJ2-7 - TRBV6-1
CASSLLPGSSINEQFF TGTGCCAGCAGTTTACTTCCAGGGAGTAGTATCAATGAGCAGTTCTTC - TRBJ2-1 - TRBV27
CASSLGIGGTIEQYF TGTGCCAGCAGCTTAGGAATAGGGGGGACAATCGAGCAGTACTTC - TRBJ2-7 - TRBV7-2
CASSSKNSGSPNEKLFF TGTGCCAGCAGTTCAAAAAACTCCGGGAGCCCAAATGAAAAACTGTTTTTT - TRBJ1-4 - TRBV7-8
CASSQGNSYEQYF TGCGCCAGCAGCCAGGGGAATTCCTACGAGCAGTACTTC few TRBJ2-7 - TRBV4-3
CASSPKLPGAVYEQYF TGTGCCAGCAGCCCAAAGCTACCGGGGGCCGTCTACGAGCAGTACTTC - TRBJ2-7 - TRBV11-2
CASSRSEFTGSLATNEKLFF TGCGCCAGCAGCCGATCCGAGTTTACAGGGAGTCTCGCGACTAATGAAAAACTGTTTTTT - TRBJ1-4 - TRBV4-1
CASSEGGTGGETQYF TGTGCCAGCAGTGAAGGCGGGACAGGGGGGGAGACCCAGTACTTC - TRBJ2-5 TRBD1 TRBV6-1
CASSQVTGGPYEQYF TGCGCCAGCAGCCAAGTAACGGGGGGACCGTACGAGCAGTACTTC few TRBJ2-7 TRBD2 TRBV4-3
CASSTPGTGYTQPQHF TGTGCCAGTAGCACCCCCGGGACAGGGTACACTCAGCCCCAGCATTTT - TRBJ1-5 TRBD1 TRBV19
CASSDRDRGPVTEAFF TGTGCCAGCAGCGACCGGGACAGGGGGCCTGTCACTGAAGCTTTCTTT once TRBJ1-1 TRBD1 TRBV6-2/TRBV6-3
CASTLRQGVNQPQHF TGTGCCAGTACCCTACGCCAGGGGGTCAATCAGCCCCAGCATTTT - TRBJ1-5 TRBD1 TRBV19
CASSLGTVYEQYF TGTGCCAGCAGTTTAGGGACGGTTTACGAGCAGTACTTC - TRBJ2-7 - TRBV12-3/TRBV12-4
CSVEAWGGGLGETQYF TGCAGCGTTGAAGCGTGGGGGGGAGGTTTGGGAGAGACCCAGTACTTC - TRBJ2-5 TRBD2 TRBV29-1
CATSRAKSSYEQYF TGTGCCACCAGCAGGGCAAAAAGCTCCTACGAGCAGTACTTC - TRBJ2-7 - TRBV15
CASKPLDRAQETQYF TGTGCCAGCAAACCGTTGGACAGGGCCCAAGAGACCCAGTACTTC - TRBJ2-5 TRBD1 TRBV28
CASRYSTGPEAFF TGTGCCAGCAGATACTCGACAGGCCCTGAAGCTTTCTTT - TRBJ1-1 - TRBV6-5
CASSPGDISYEQYF TGTGCCAGCAGTCCCGGGGACATCTCCTACGAGCAGTACTTC - TRBJ2-7 - TRBV27
CASSLLATTGELFF TGTGCCAGCAGCTTGCTGGCTACCACCGGGGAGCTGTTTTTT - TRBJ2-2 - TRBV5-6
CASSPWGDGYEQYF TGTGCCAGCAGCCCTTGGGGGGACGGCTACGAGCAGTACTTC few TRBJ2-7 - TRBV3-1/TRBV3-2
CASSVAGRSPLHF TGTGCCAGCAGCGTGGCAGGGCGGTCACCCCTCCACTTT few TRBJ1-6 - TRBV7-9
CASTTGVMNTEAFF TGTGCCAGCACCACAGGGGTGATGAACACTGAAGCTTTCTTT - TRBJ1-1 TRBD1 TRBV14
CAWSPGAADTQYF TGTGCCTGGAGTCCGGGGGCCGCAGATACGCAGTATTTT - TRBJ2-3 - TRBV30
CASSPSHTDYGYTF TGTGCCAGCAGCCCATCTCATACTGATTATGGCTACACCTTC - TRBJ1-2 - TRBV7-2
CATSDRGFGELFF TGTGCCACCAGTGACCGGGGGTTCGGGGAGCTGTTTTTT - TRBJ2-2 - TRBV24-1
CASSWGDRGAGNEQFF TGTGCCAGCAGCTGGGGAGACCGGGGGGCGGGCAATGAGCAGTTCTTC - TRBJ2-1 - TRBV7-8
CASSLGKGDEKLFF TGTGCCAGCAGCTTAGGGAAGGGAGATGAAAAACTGTTTTTT - TRBJ1-4 - TRBV7-9
CASSQFGVITYSANSPLHF TGTGCCAGCAGCCAATTTGGCGTTATTACTTACTCTGCCAATTCACCCCTCCACTTT - TRBJ1-6 - TRBV16
CASSLGPVGNIQYF TGTGCCAGCAGCTTAGGACCTGTTGGAAACATTCAGTACTTC - TRBJ2-4 - TRBV7-2
CASSLGDREASEQFF TGCGCCAGCAGCTTGGGTGACAGGGAAGCTAGTGAGCAGTTCTTC - TRBJ2-1 TRBD1 TRBV5-1
CASSFSGAVETQYF TGTGCCAGCAGCTTTTCGGGGGCCGTCGAGACCCAGTACTTC - TRBJ2-5 - TRBV7-8
CASSQVPKNTGELFF TGCGCCAGCAGCCAAGTCCCAAAGAACACCGGGGAGCTGTTTTTT - TRBJ2-2 - TRBV4-1
CASRSRGTSDTGELFF TGTGCCAGTAGAAGTAGGGGTACATCGGACACCGGGGAGCTGTTTTTT - TRBJ2-2 - TRBV19
CASARQGNTDTQYF TGCGCCAGCGCCCGACAGGGAAACACAGATACGCAGTATTTT - TRBJ2-3 TRBD1 TRBV4-3
CASSVRGGTNEQFF TGTGCCAGCAGTGTCCGCGGGGGGACCAATGAGCAGTTCTTC - TRBJ2-1 TRBD2 TRBV27
CAWSGGLGNEQYF TGTGCCTGGAGTGGGGGCTTGGGGAACGAGCAGTACTTC - TRBJ2-7 - TRBV30
CASSSDRGPYEQYF TGTGCCAGCAGCAGCGACAGGGGTCCCTACGAGCAGTACTTC - TRBJ2-7 TRBD1 TRBV7-9
CASSPTGKDTGELFF TGTGCCAGCAGTCCGACAGGGAAGGACACCGGGGAGCTGTTTTTT - TRBJ2-2 TRBD1 TRBV6-2/TRBV6-3
CASGQEKYADSNQPQHF TGTGCCAGTGGACAAGAGAAGTATGCGGATAGCAATCAGCCCCAGCATTTT few TRBJ1-5 - TRBV19
CASSIVQANYGYTF TGTGCCAGTAGTATAGTACAAGCTAACTATGGCTACACCTTC - TRBJ1-2 - TRBV19
CASSQVSGGIDEQFF TGCGCCAGCAGCCAAGTTTCAGGGGGTATCGATGAGCAGTTCTTC - TRBJ2-1 TRBD1 TRBV4-3
CASSSGGRQETQYF TGTGCCAGCAGCTCGGGGGGGCGGCAAGAGACCCAGTACTTC - TRBJ2-5 TRBD2 TRBV28
CASSATGTNTGELFF TGTGCCAGCAGCGCAACCGGGACAAACACCGGGGAGCTGTTTTTT - TRBJ2-2 - TRBV7-9
CASSPIQGTYEQYF TGTGCCAGCAGTCCGATACAGGGCACCTACGAGCAGTACTTC - TRBJ2-7 - TRBV28
CASSQWDRSIRHHQPQHF TGCGCCAGCAGCCAATGGGACAGGAGTATACGACATCATCAGCCCCAGCATTTT - TRBJ1-5 TRBD1 TRBV4-3
CASSPLGHSRGDGYTF TGTGCCAGCTCACCACTGGGCCACAGCCGGGGTGATGGCTACACCTTC - TRBJ1-2 - TRBV18
CASSYSGQGINQPQHF TGTGCCAGCAGTTACTCGGGACAGGGCATAAATCAGCCCCAGCATTTT - TRBJ1-5 TRBD1 TRBV6-5
CATSRSVGTEGFF TGTGCCACCAGCAGATCCGTGGGGACAGAGGGGTTCTTC - TRBJ2-1 TRBD1 TRBV15
CSVEDLYEQYF TGCAGCGTTGAAGATCTGTACGAGCAGTACTTC once TRBJ2-7 - TRBV29-1
CASSPSGSNQPQHF TGTGCCAGCTCACCTTCCGGGAGCAATCAGCCCCAGCATTTT - TRBJ1-5 - TRBV18
CASGDWGTGTAEQYF TGTGCCAGCGGGGACTGGGGGACAGGAACAGCCGAGCAGTACTTC - TRBJ2-7 TRBD1 TRBV7-9
CASSLFTDQDTQYF TGCGCCAGCAGCTTGTTTACAGATCAAGATACGCAGTATTTT - TRBJ2-3 - TRBV5-1